This T cell receptor (beta chain) emerged from a study of blood T cell repertoires in COVID-19. Study in general: COVID-19 samples, acute and convalescent, were from the United States, Italy and Spain.

Individuals aged roughly 18 to 90 years were recruited from some 26 US areas. Clinical histories supplied by participants themselves formed the basis of cohort assignment. This CDR3 spans 13 amino acids. The ends lost 10 bases at V and 6 bases at J; junction bases unmatched: 9. CDR1 is LNHDA and CDR2 is SQIVND in the germline V gene (reference sequence). Per the original data handling: Amplifying reference gene primers gave estimates of nucleated cell counts. The data were produced by immunoSEQ multiplex PCR, yet TCRdb's version contains in-frame clones alone and is incomplete. V and J calls and clone size follow that table, whereas D and trimming were derived from the DNA. The sample includes about 190,000 clones, about 88% of them seen just once.

The J gene is TRBJ2-7, the V gene TRBV19; 10 bases align to TRBD1. What was sequenced was PBMCs or T cells enriched from blood (not recorded which). This clonotype originated in a woman in her thirties who had recovered from COVID-19. Written as DNA, the CDR3 is TGTGCCACCCAAGGGACAGGGGTAAGCGAGCAGTACTTC. Translated, it gives CATQGTGVSEQYF.